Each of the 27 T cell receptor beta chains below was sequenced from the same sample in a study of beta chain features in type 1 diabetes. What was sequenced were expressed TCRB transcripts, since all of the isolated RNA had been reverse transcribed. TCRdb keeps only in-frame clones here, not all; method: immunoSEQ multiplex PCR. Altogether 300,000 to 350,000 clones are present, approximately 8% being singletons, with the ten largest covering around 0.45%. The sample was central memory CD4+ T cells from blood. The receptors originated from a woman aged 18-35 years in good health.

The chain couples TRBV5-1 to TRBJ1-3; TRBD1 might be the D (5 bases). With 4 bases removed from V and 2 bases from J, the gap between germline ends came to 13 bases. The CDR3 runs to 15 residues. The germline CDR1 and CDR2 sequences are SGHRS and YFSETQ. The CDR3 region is CASSEQGIPGNTIYF. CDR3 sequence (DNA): TGCGCCAGCAGCGAGCAGGGAATCCCTGGAAACACCATATATTTT.

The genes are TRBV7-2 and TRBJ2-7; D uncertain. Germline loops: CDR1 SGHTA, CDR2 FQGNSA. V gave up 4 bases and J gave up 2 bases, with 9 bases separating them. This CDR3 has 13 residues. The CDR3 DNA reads TGTGCCAGCAGCTCATCCGTCACCTACGAGCAGTACTTC. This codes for CASSSSVTYEQYF.

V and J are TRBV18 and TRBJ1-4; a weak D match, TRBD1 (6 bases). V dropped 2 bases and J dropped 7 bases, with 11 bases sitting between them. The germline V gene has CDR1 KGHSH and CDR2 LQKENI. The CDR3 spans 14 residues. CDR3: CASSPTTTGEKLFF. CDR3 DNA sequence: TGTGCCAGCTCACCAACGACGACAGGTGAAAAACTGTTTTTT. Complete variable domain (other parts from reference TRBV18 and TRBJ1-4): NAGVMQNPRHLVRRRGQEARLRCSPMKGHSHVYWYRQLPEEGLKFMVYLQKENIIDESGMPKERFSAEFPKEGPSILRIQQVVRGDSAAYFCASSPTTTGEKLFFGSGTQLSVL.

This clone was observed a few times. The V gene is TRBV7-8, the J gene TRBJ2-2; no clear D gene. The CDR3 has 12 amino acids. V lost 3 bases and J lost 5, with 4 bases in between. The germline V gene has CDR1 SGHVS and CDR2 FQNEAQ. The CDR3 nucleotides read TGTGCCAGCAGCTTTCAGACCGGGGAGCTGTTTTTT. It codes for CASSFQTGELFF.

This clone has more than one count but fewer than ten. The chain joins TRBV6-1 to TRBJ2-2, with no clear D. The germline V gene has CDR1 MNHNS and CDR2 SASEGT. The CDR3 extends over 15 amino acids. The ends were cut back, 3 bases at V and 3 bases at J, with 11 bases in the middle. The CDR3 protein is CASSEYSRYTGELFF. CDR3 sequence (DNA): TGTGCCAGCAGTGAGTACTCGAGGTACACCGGGGAGCTGTTTTTT.

The CDR3: CASSWDSTNYGYTF. CDR3 in DNA: TGTGCCAGCAGCTGGGACAGCACCAACTATGGCTACACCTTC. The chain recombines TRBV7-2 with TRBJ1-2, with 7 bases identical to TRBD1. In germline, CDR1 is SGHTA, CDR2 FQGNSA. The ends lost 4 bases at V and 2 bases at J; junction bases unmatched: 4. The CDR3 consists of 14 residues.

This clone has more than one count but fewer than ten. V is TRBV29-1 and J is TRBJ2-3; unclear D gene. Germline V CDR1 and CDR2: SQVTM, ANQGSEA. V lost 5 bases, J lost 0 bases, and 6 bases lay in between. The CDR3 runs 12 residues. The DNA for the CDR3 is TGCAGCGTTAGAGCGAGCACAGATACGCAGTATTTT. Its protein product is CSVRASTDTQYF.

The DNA for the CDR3 is TGTGCCAGCAGCCGACAAATGACAGGGACGAACACCGGGGAGCTGTTTTTT. Encoded protein: CASSRQMTGTNTGELFF. The gene calls are TRBV11-1 and TRBJ2-2; TRBD1 aligns across 7 bases. The CDR3 extends over 17 amino acids. Losses at the gene ends were 5 bases for V and 0 bases for J; bases not matched to a gene: 9. Germline loops: CDR1 SGHAT, CDR2 FQDESV (reference sequence).

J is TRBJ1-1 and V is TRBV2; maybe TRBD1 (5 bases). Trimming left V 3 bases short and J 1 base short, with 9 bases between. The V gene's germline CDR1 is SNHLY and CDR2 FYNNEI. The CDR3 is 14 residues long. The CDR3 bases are TGTGCCAGCAGTGATGGGGGGTGGAACACTGAAGCTTTCTTT. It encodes CASSDGGWNTEAFF.

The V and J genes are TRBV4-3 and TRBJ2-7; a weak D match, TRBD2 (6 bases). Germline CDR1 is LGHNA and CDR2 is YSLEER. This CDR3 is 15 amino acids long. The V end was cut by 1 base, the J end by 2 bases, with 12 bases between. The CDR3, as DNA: TGCGCCAGCAGCCAAGTCGTAGCGGCCGCCTACGAGCAGTACTTC. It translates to CASSQVVAAAYEQYF.

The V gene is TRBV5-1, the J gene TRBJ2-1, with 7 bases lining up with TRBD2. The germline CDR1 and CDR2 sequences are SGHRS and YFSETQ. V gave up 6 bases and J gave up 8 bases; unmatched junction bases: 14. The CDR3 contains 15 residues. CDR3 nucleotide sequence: TGCGCCAGCACCTCCCCGGAGGCTAGCGGAGATGAGCAGTTCTTC. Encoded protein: CASTSPEASGDEQFF.

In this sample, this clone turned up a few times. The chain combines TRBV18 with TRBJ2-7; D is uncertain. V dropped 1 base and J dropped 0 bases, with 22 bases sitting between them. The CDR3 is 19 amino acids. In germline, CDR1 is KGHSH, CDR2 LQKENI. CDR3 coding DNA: TGTGCCAGCTCACCACGCGGCAGCTCGGGCAGCGAGAGCTCCTACGAGCAGTACTTC. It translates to CASSPRGSSGSESSYEQYF. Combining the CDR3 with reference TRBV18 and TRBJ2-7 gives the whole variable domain NAGVMQNPRHLVRRRGQEARLRCSPMKGHSHVYWYRQLPEEGLKFMVYLQKENIIDESGMPKERFSAEFPKEGPSILRIQQVVRGDSAAYFCASSPRGSSGSESSYEQYFGPGTRLTVT.

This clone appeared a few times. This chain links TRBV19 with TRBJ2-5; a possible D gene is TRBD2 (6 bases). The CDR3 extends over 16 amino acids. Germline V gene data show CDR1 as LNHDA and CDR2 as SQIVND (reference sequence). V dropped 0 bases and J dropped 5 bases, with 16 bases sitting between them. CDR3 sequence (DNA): TGTGCCAGTAGTATAGATTATCCGGGAGCTGGGGAGACCCAGTACTTC. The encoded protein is CASSIDYPGAGETQYF.

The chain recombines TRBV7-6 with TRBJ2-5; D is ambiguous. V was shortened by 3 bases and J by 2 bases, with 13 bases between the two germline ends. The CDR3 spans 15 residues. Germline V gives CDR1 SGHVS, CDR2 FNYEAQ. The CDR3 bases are TGTGCCAGCAGCTTGGCCCTCGATATACAAGAGACCCAGTACTTC. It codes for CASSLALDIQETQYF.

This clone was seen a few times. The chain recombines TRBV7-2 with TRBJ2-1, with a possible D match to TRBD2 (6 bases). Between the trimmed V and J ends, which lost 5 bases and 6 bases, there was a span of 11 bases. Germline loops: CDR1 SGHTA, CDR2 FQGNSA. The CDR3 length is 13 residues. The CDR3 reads CASSTRGINEQFF. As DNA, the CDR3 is TGTGCCAGCAGCACCCGCGGGATCAATGAGCAGTTCTTC.

The CDR3: CASSPPGTGNTGELFF. CDR3 DNA sequence: TGTGCCAGCTCACCACCGGGGACAGGGAACACCGGGGAGCTGTTTTTT. This rearrangement joins TRBV18 to TRBJ2-2, with 8 bases aligning to TRBD1. The CDR3 totals 16 residues. V lost 0 bases, J lost 1 base, and 1 base stayed unmatched. In germline, CDR1 is KGHSH, CDR2 LQKENI. Full variable domain (remainder filled in from reference TRBV18 and TRBJ2-2): NAGVMQNPRHLVRRRGQEARLRCSPMKGHSHVYWYRQLPEEGLKFMVYLQKENIIDESGMPKERFSAEFPKEGPSILRIQQVVRGDSAAYFCASSPPGTGNTGELFFGEGSRLTVL.

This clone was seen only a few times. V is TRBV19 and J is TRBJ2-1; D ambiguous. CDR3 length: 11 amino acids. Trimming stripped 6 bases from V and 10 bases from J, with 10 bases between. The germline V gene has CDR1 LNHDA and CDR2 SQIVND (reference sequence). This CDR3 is CASRIRAEQFF. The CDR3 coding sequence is TGTGCCAGTAGGATCCGGGCAGAGCAGTTCTTC.

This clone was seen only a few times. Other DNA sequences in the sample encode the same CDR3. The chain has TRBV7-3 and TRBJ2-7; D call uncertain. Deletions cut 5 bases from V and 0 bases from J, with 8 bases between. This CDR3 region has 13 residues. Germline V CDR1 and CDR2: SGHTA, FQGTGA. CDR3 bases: TGTGCCAGCAGCCTAGGACCCTCCTACGAGCAGTACTTC. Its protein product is CASSLGPSYEQYF.

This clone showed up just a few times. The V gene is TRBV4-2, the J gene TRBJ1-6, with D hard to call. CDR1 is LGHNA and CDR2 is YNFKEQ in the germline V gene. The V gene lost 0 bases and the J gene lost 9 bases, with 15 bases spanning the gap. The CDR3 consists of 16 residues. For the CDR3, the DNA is TGTGCCAGCAGCCAAGACCGGGCACGAGCGAGTTCACCCCTCCACTTT. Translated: CASSQDRARASSPLHF.

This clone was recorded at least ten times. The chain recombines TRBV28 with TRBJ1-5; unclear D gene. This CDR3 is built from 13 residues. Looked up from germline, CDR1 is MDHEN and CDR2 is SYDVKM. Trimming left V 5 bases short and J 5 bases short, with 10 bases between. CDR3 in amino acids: CASSLDDHQPQHF. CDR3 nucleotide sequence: TGTGCCAGCAGTCTTGACGACCATCAGCCCCAGCATTTT.

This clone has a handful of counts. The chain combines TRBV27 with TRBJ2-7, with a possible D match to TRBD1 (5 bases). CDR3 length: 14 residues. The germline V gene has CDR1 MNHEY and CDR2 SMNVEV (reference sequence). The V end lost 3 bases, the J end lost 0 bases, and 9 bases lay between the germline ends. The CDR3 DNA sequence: TGTGCCAGCAGTTTGAATACAGGCTCCTACGAGCAGTACTTC. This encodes CASSLNTGSYEQYF.

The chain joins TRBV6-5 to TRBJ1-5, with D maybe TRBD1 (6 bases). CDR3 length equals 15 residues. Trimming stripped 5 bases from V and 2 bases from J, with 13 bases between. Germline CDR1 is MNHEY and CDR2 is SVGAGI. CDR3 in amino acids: CASSPQGGGNQPQHF. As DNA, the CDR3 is TGTGCCAGCAGTCCACAGGGTGGTGGCAATCAGCCCCAGCATTTT.

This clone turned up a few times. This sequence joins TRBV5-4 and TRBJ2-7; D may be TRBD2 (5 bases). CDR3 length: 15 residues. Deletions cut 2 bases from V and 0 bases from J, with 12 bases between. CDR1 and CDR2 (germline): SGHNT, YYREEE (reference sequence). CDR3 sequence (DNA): TGTGCCAGCAGCTTTGGTCCTAGCCTCTCCTACGAGCAGTACTTC. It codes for CASSFGPSLSYEQYF.

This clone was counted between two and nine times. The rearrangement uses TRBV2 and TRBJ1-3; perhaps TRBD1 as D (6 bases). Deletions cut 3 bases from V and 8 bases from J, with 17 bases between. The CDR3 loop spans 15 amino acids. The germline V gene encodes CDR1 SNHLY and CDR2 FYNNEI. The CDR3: CASSDYTGRRHTIYF. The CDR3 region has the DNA TGTGCCAGCAGTGACTATACAGGGCGAAGGCACACCATATATTTT.

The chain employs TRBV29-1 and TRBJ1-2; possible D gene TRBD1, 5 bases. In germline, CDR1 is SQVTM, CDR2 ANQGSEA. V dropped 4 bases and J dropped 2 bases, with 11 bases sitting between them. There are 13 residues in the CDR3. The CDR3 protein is CSVGPGGNYGYTF. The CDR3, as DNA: TGCAGCGTTGGCCCCGGGGGGAACTATGGCTACACCTTC.

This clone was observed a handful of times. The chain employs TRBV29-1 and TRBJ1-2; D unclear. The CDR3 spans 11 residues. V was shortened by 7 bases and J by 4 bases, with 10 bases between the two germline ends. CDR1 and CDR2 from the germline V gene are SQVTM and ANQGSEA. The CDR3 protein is CSAEGAYGYTF. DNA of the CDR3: TGCAGCGCTGAGGGCGCCTATGGCTACACCTTC.

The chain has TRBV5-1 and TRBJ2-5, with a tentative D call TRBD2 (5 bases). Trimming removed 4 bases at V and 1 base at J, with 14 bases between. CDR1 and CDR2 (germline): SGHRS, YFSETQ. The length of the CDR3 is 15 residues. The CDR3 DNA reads TGCGCCAGCAGCCCGAACTCCGGGATCCAAGAGACCCAGTACTTC. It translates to CASSPNSGIQETQYF.